A single sample gave rise to the 21 T cell receptor beta chains below, sequenced in a study of response to subunit inactivated influenza vaccine. TCRdb itself ran the RT-PCR reads through MiXCR, one entry per CDR3 protein. This table has roughly 700,000 distinct CDR3 sequences, around 13% appearing once. The source material was PBMCs from blood, sampled around 14 days before vaccination. These receptors all come from a man aged 50 or older who received an inactivated influenza vaccine.

To note about this clonotype: The junction shows a germline mismatch at one end, possibly a read error. The genes are TRBV6-1 and TRBJ2-6; a weak D match, TRBD1 (6 bases). Germline CDR1 is MNHNS and CDR2 is SASEGT. CDR3 size: 15 residues. The CDR3 protein is CASREAGAGANVLTF. The CDR3 DNA follows: TGTGCCAGCAGGGAAGCAGGGGCTGGGGCCAACGTCCTGACTTTC.

This clonotype was recorded a few times. The V gene is TRBV3-1, the J gene TRBJ1-2; 7 positions match TRBD1. This CDR3 comprises 15 residues. Germline V lookup: CDR1 LGHDT, CDR2 YNNKEL (reference sequence). With 4 bases clipped from V and 6 bases from J, the junction kept 11 bases outside the gene matches. The CDR3, as DNA: TGTGCCAGCAGCCTCAGACAGGGAGGCGGTCATGGCTACACCTTC. Its protein product is CASSLRQGGGHGYTF.

This sequence joins TRBV6-1 and TRBJ2-3; the match to TRBD2 covers 10 bases. This CDR3 has 16 amino acids. Germline lookup yields CDR1 MNHNS and CDR2 SASEGT. V dropped 7 bases and J dropped 1; count of bases not matched to a gene: 8. The CDR3 region has the DNA TGTGCCAGCACCAAAAATCTAGCGGGAGGCACAGATACGCAGTATTTT. It specifies CASTKNLAGGTDTQYF.

The chain is built from TRBV27 and TRBJ1-1; a possible D gene is TRBD1 (6 bases). Germline lookup yields CDR1 MNHEY and CDR2 SMNVEV (reference sequence). V lost 8 bases to trimming and J lost 0 bases, with 19 bases between them. The CDR3 loop spans 16 amino acids. CDR3 nucleotide sequence: TGTGCCAGCGCGATATGGTTGGGGGGCTTGAACACTGAAGCTTTCTTT. Its protein is CASAIWLGGLNTEAFF.

This chain joins TRBV7-9 and TRBJ2-5; 7 bases align to TRBD2. From germline, CDR1 is SEHNR and CDR2 FQNEAQ (reference sequence). This CDR3 spans 14 amino acids. Unmatched junction bases numbered 4, after V lost 3 bases and J lost 3 bases. The chain's CDR3 is CASSFVTSEETQYF. The CDR3 nucleotides are TGTGCCAGCAGCTTCGTAACTAGCGAAGAGACCCAGTACTTC.

This chain links TRBV5-1 with TRBJ2-2; 8 bases match TRBD2. The CDR3 runs to 15 residues. Germline CDR1 and CDR2: SGHRS and YFSETQ. V trimming: 0 bases; J trimming: 6 bases; junction bases outside the gene matches: 4. The CDR3: CASSLARGAAGELFF. In DNA form, the CDR3 reads TGCGCCAGCAGCTTGGCGCGGGGGGCCGCCGGGGAGCTGTTTTTT.

This chain joins TRBV4-3 and TRBJ2-5; D possibly matches TRBD1 or TRBD2 (6 bases each). V was cut by 0 bases and J by 7 bases, with 15 bases left in between. The CDR3 runs to 15 residues. Germline CDR1 LGHNA, CDR2 YSLEER. CDR3 sequence reads: CASSQDFGGIGTQYF. In DNA, the CDR3 is TGCGCCAGCAGCCAAGATTTCGGGGGCATCGGGACCCAGTACTTC.

This chain uses TRBV6-2 or TRBV6-3 with TRBJ2-3, with 8 bases identical to TRBD1. Germline lookup yields CDR1 MNHEY and CDR2 SVGEGT. V lost 6 bases to trimming and J lost 2 bases; unmatched junction nucleotides: 7. The CDR3 loop spans 15 amino acids. The CDR3 here is CASRDRDRSTDTQYF. Written as DNA, the CDR3 is TGTGCCAGCAGGGACCGGGACAGGTCCACAGATACGCAGTATTTT.

DNA for the CDR3: TGCAGTGCTAGCCCCCTAGCGGGAGTCACAGATACGCAGTATTTT. It encodes CSASPLAGVTDTQYF. V gene TRBV20-1 combines with J gene TRBJ2-3; TRBD2 aligns across 10 bases. The junction had 5 bases not matched to a gene; V was cut back by 3 bases and J by 2 bases. The CDR3 has 15 amino acids. Germline CDR1 DFQATT, CDR2 SNEGSKA (reference sequence).

This clonotype has only a few counts. The V call is TRBV27, the J call TRBJ1-3; possible D gene TRBD1, 5 bases. This CDR3 spans 15 amino acids. With 4 bases removed from V and 1 base from J, the gap between germline ends came to 11 bases. Germline loops: CDR1 MNHEY, CDR2 SMNVEV (reference sequence). CDR3: CASSSGFPSGNTIYF. The CDR3 nucleotides read TGTGCCAGCAGTTCAGGGTTTCCTTCTGGAAACACCATATATTTT.

This clonotype showed up many times. The J gene is TRBJ2-2, the V gene TRBV4-3, with D uncertain. This CDR3 comprises 17 residues. Between the trimmed V and J ends, which lost 2 bases and 0 bases, there was a span of 13 bases. Germline-derived CDR1 and CDR2 are LGHNA and YSLEER. The CDR3 bases are TGCGCCAGCAGCCAAAGGGATGGACGTCCGAACACCGGGGAGCTGTTTTTT. Encoded protein: CASSQRDGRPNTGELFF.

The V and J genes are TRBV7-2 and TRBJ2-2; D ambiguous. This CDR3 is built from 14 residues. In germline, CDR1 is SGHTA, CDR2 FQGNSA. Trimming cost V 5 bases and J 4 bases, with 11 bases left between them. CDR3 residues: CASSQDVSTGELFF. In DNA, the CDR3 is TGTGCCAGCAGCCAAGATGTGAGCACCGGGGAGCTGTTTTTT.

This clonotype was seen more than once but under ten times. The chain joins TRBV20-1 to TRBJ2-5; D is perhaps TRBD2 (6 bases). Looked up from germline, CDR1 is DFQATT and CDR2 is SNEGSKA (reference sequence). The length of the CDR3 is 11 residues. Trimming pared 6 bases from V and 6 bases from J, leaving 11 bases between. The DNA for the CDR3 is TGCAGTGCCCTAGGCGGGAAGACCCAGTACTTC. The encoded protein is CSALGGKTQYF.

This clonotype has just a few counts. V gene TRBV20-1 combines with J gene TRBJ2-3; 12 bases map to TRBD2. CDR1 and CDR2 from the germline V gene are DFQATT and SNEGSKA (reference sequence). The CDR3 is 14 amino acids. Losses at the gene ends were 6 bases for V and 9 bases for J; bases not matched to a gene: 10. The CDR3 sequence: CSAPPSGRGGTQYF. As DNA, the CDR3 is TGCAGTGCCCCTCCTAGCGGGAGGGGGGGGACGCAGTATTTT.

In the case of this clonotype: A much larger clone lies one base from this, so it may be a read error. The chain recombines TRBV20-1 with TRBJ2-1; 7 positions match TRBD2. J lost 15 bases, V lost 1 base, and 15 bases had no gene match. CDR3 size: 14 residues. Germline CDR1 is DFQATT and CDR2 is SNEGSKA (reference sequence). The CDR3 DNA reads TGCAGTGCTAGAGTCCGTCGAGTCAGGGAGGGTACGTTCTTC. Translation: CSARVRRVREGTFF.

V usage is TRBV6-1 and J usage is TRBJ2-6, with D possibly matching TRBD2 (5 bases). The germline CDR1 and CDR2 sequences are MNHNS and SASEGT. This CDR3 is built from 16 residues. V lost 6 bases, J lost 3 bases, and 15 bases lay in between. CDR3 region: CASRATSFSGANVLTF. CDR3 DNA sequence: TGTGCCAGCAGGGCCACTAGTTTTAGTGGGGCCAACGTCCTGACTTTC.

The V call is TRBV20-1, the J call TRBJ1-4; D remains unclear. Trimming removed 1 base from V and 8 bases from J, with 11 bases in between. CDR3 length: 13 residues. CDR1 and CDR2 from the germline V gene are DFQATT and SNEGSKA (reference sequence). The CDR3 sequence is CSARAGGVEKLFF. CDR3 coding DNA: TGCAGTGCTAGAGCGGGCGGGGTGGAAAAACTGTTTTTT.

This clonotype came up a few times. This chain joins TRBV6-2 or TRBV6-3 and TRBJ1-1; 8 nucleotides agree with TRBD1. Germline V CDR1 and CDR2: MNHEY, SVGEGT. Unmatched junction bases numbered 4, after V lost 0 bases and J lost 4 bases. The CDR3 is 15 residues long. CDR3 DNA: TGTGCCAGCAGTTACTCAGAAACAGGGGGCACTGAAGCTTTCTTT. This codes for CASSYSETGGTEAFF.

The chain joins TRBV6-1 to TRBJ2-2; 7 bases fit TRBD2. Germline CDR1 and CDR2: MNHNS and SASEGT. This CDR3 spans 16 amino acids. Trimming at V came to 6 bases and at J to 2 bases, leaving 9 bases not matched to a gene. The DNA for the CDR3 is TGTGCCAGCAGCCGCACTAGCGTAACAAACACCGGGGAGCTGTTTTTT. Amino acid sequence: CASSRTSVTNTGELFF.

This clonotype turned up a few times. The chain combines TRBV12-3 or TRBV12-4 with TRBJ1-2; 8 nucleotides align to TRBD1. The CDR3 runs to 15 residues. V was pared by 4 bases and J by 4 bases, with 8 bases of the junction left unmatched. In DNA form, the CDR3 reads TGTGCCAGCAGTTCCCGGACAGGGATGTTCTATGGCTACACCTTC. Translating it yields CASSSRTGMFYGYTF.

The chain employs TRBV20-1 and TRBJ2-5; D gene unclear. The germline V and J ends were trimmed by 4 bases and 1 base, with 13 bases remaining between them. Germline CDR1 and CDR2: DFQATT and SNEGSKA (reference sequence). The CDR3 spans 14 residues. The CDR3 loop reads CSAMRTEFQETQYF. CDR3 bases: TGCAGTGCTATGCGGACGGAATTCCAAGAGACCCAGTACTTC.